Given below is one T cell receptor beta chain in context. This clone came up a few times. The antigen it recognizes is unknown. Base-call qualities are not available, and no considerably larger clone is one nucleotide away. Other DNA sequences of this sample code for an identical CDR3. The entry originates in a study of cytomegalovirus exposure and HLA in healthy donors listed by TCRdb under 2017. Broadly, across the study: In an earlier analysis of some 610 of the donors, about 260 Gb of sequence data and 100 million or so unique TCR beta sequences from about 190 million T cells were reported. About 310 gigabases of sequencing data and 80 million or so unique TCR sequences were included in an early release covering about 700 HLA-typed donors. Among the roughly 410 genotyped donors, under 90% belonged to the genetic ancestry cluster associated with self-reported Caucasian donors. The study was designed to test whether signatures of past pathogen exposure could be identified by cataloging public T cell receptors. Using immunosequencing, the study profiled T cell repertoires from around 680 subjects and related those repertoires to cytomegalovirus serostatus. Besides the first cohort of around 700 subjects, a separate validation cohort made up of 120 different subjects was used. To predict cytomegalovirus infection status, the study brought together high-throughput TCR immunosequencing, statistical association of individual TCRs with disease status, and machine learning. A later analysis re-examined previously published TCR beta repertoires from around 670 donors and added high-resolution HLA genotyping to investigate patterns of TCR occurrence. Rather than drawing on any new phenotypic data, the later analysis identified candidate immune exposures from TCR beta sequences and the way those sequences occurred across donors. An earlier analysis of some 600 of the donors applied high-throughput TCR beta sequencing to assess whether each TCR beta V gene segment acted as functional or pseudogenic. Donor age, sex, ethnicity and CMV serostatus were compiled together with the repertoire data. A later genetic analysis took genome-wide SNP genotypes for about three fifths of the 666 donors and used that subset as a discovery cohort. All discovery cohort repertoires had been generated on a single sequencing platform. HLA typing included class I and class II loci at four-digit resolution. The number of typed donors differed by locus: roughly 629-630 for A, B, C, DRB1 and DQB1; some 540 for DQA1; 606 for DPA1; and about 470 for DPB1. About five DR-DQ haplotypes were handled as single units for association and clustering, since linkage in the cohort was strong. On average, approximately 250,000 unique TCR beta nucleotide sequences were sequenced per donor among a few hundred genotyped donors of the cohort, with around 19% of those sequences being non-productive. General conclusions and limits of the study: In an earlier analysis of fewer than 750 of the donors, most TCR beta V segments were observed in productive rearrangements about 87% or about 30% of the time, broadly matching IMGT annotations. Compared with the approximately 700-donor mean, donors in an Asian-associated ancestry cluster had fewer N-insertions in productive TCRs, according to a later genetic analysis. In a later analysis, several top co-occurrence clusters were reported to appear linked to parvovirus B19, influenza, CMV and Epstein-Barr virus. While some public TCRs were present in many individuals, most TCR sequences turned up only very rarely across donors. A total of 150 to 200 TCR beta chains were listed by the study as associated with cytomegalovirus. Because counts were too low, more than 15 rarely observed V segments, including chromosome 9 orphons, were excluded from the earlier analysis of 587 of the donors. A later analysis associated about 18,000 TCR beta sequences with specific HLA alleles at a false discovery rate of 0.05. Compared with equally common non-associated chains, HLA-associated TCR beta chains in a later analysis were more clonally expanded and had lower generation probabilities. Only TCR beta chains were sequenced in this cohort, and the absence of alpha or paired-chain data limited detectable features. Three of the identified cytomegalovirus-associated TCR beta chains were confirmed in vitro to be specific for cytomegalovirus antigens. An association between a missense DCLRE1C variant and V-gene and J-gene trimming of TCR beta chains was found in a later genetic analysis and replicated in an independent cohort. A further reported finding was that TCR beta sequences accurately predicted the HLA-A and HLA-B alleles for most subjects in the first cohort. Presence/absence analyses assumed roughly uniform sequencing depth across donors, an assumption that may not hold. When HLA alleles, especially DR and DQ, strongly co-occurred, attributing TCR associations to individual alleles was difficult. A later analysis found that TCR association rates varied across HLA loci, with DRB1 alleles showing the most associated TCRs and HLA-C alleles the fewest. Immune exposure information for the cohort was limited to CMV serostatus. The 87-base-pair reads could not distinguish some IMGT-functional V segments, including TRBV6-2 and TRBV6-3, so those segments were excluded. According to the authors, the approach could potentially be generalized to other disease states and immunological phenotypes. The classifier was reported to diagnose cytomegalovirus status with high specificity and sensitivity in both the original and validation cohorts. Linkage disequilibrium might explain the correlated functional status among segregating V segments, but an unknown experimental factor could not be ruled out. Most CMV-associated TCR beta chains appeared to be HLA-restricted in a later analysis, and the HLA associations seemed to be driven largely by CMV exposure. HLA typing was unavailable for some donors at each locus, so association tests used only the typed subset. A cluster of highly shared sequence variants was judged likely to represent a technical artifact of the sequencing pipeline.

The cohort was made up of around 720 healthy bone marrow donors. At the time of sampling, all cohort members were nominally healthy, though unrecorded immune exposures were likely present. The donor was CMV seronegative and was included in the group of a few hundred seronegative cohort members. Every donor gave a peripheral blood sample, and the peripheral blood mononuclear cells from that sample were used for TCR beta sequencing. Genomic DNA was extracted from the blood cell samples with the Qiagen DNeasy Blood Extraction Kit. Library construction relied on the immunoSEQ multiplex PCR assay. For the multiplex PCR, a mixture combining 60 forward primers for TCR Vbeta segments and 13 reverse primers for TCR Jbeta segments was used. The CDR3 region of rearranged TCR beta genes was amplified from genomic DNA with a multiplex PCR assay. The Illumina HiSeq System was used to sequence the amplified TCR beta libraries as 87-base-pair reads. As for the original processing: A later analysis tallied approximately 87 million unique TCR beta chains across the 660 or so repertoires, and about 10 million of those chains were shared by two or more donors. To remove PCR and sequencing errors, raw reads were error-corrected and collapsed into unique sequences using a nearest-neighbor algorithm that merged closely related sequences. Alignment of CDR3 sequences to IMGT reference sequences was used to assign V, D and J gene segments. Each retained sequence needed at least a six-nucleotide match to both a V gene segment and a J gene segment. Rearrangements were classified as productive when the CDR3 lacked stop codons and remained in frame with V and J, and all other rearrangements were classified as non-productive. CDR3 was defined by IMGT convention, running from the second conserved V-encoded cysteine to the conserved J-encoded phenylalanine. The earlier analysis of fewer than 750 of the donors excluded sequences that lacked an unambiguous match to a single V gene segment. An earlier analysis of several hundred of the donors called V segments functional above 56.7% productive rearrangements and segregating when the between-donor standard deviation exceeded 5%. To diagnose cytomegalovirus status from the catalog of TCR beta chain sequences, a statistical classification framework was built. In a later analysis, TCR nucleotide sequences were compared against IMGT/GENE-DB human TR gene sequences so that V and J genes could be assigned. Using the TCRdist pipeline, a later analysis assigned CDR3 sequences along with most-parsimonious VDJ recombination scenarios. In a later analysis, each TCR beta chain was defined by its CDR3 amino acid sequence together with its V-gene family, and reads without a unique V-gene family were excluded. In a later analysis, 550 to 650 highly shared, low-generation-probability nucleotide sequences were removed to address suspected cross-contamination and a sequencing artifact. A later analysis calculated a clonal expansion index for each public chain from normalized within-repertoire ranks of inferred template counts. A later analysis computed generation probabilities with a VDJ recombination model fitted to out-of-frame rearrangements, and checked the results against IGoR. In a later analysis, hypergeometric tests were used to score TCR-TCR, TCR-HLA and TCR-CMV co-occurrence, with a repertoire-size bias correction applied to TCR pairs. In a later analysis, false discovery rates were estimated by permuting HLA or CMV assignments 20 times. In a later analysis, co-occurring TCRs were grouped using DBSCAN, and TCRdist sequence similarity was added for clustering within HLA-allele-positive subsets. Repertoires with fewer than 30,000 or more than 120,000 public chains, plus five repertoires with anomalous nucleotide sharing, were excluded from co-occurrence clustering. TCRdb provides this immuneACCESS table in a form limited to in-frame rearrangements. Some clones are lacking; in checked studies, under half of them reflect an unresolved V gene, and why the rest are absent is not known. The V and J calls and clone size are taken from that table; D and trimming were inferred from the DNA. Recorded for this sample are some 180,000 clones; about four fifths of them occurred a single time. Of the sample, around 1.7% falls within the top ten clones.

Unmatched junction bases come to 4, with V trimmed by 1 base and J by 2 bases. The CDR1 and CDR2 encoded by the germline V gene (reference sequence) are SEHNR and FQNEAQ. The CDR3 has 16 amino acids, counting the end cysteine and phenylalanine. Only the CDR3 portion is preserved as DNA: 48 bases, with reading frame beginning at the first base. Sequencing was done on a sample of PBMCs. The chain is encoded by TRBV7-9 joined to TRBJ2-3; 9 of the junction bases match TRBD2. The source is a woman aged 18-29 years in good health and CMV-seronegative. The bases are TGTGCCAGCAGCTTAGGACTAGCGGAAAACACAGATACGCAGTATTTT. It specifies CASSLGLAENTDTQYF.